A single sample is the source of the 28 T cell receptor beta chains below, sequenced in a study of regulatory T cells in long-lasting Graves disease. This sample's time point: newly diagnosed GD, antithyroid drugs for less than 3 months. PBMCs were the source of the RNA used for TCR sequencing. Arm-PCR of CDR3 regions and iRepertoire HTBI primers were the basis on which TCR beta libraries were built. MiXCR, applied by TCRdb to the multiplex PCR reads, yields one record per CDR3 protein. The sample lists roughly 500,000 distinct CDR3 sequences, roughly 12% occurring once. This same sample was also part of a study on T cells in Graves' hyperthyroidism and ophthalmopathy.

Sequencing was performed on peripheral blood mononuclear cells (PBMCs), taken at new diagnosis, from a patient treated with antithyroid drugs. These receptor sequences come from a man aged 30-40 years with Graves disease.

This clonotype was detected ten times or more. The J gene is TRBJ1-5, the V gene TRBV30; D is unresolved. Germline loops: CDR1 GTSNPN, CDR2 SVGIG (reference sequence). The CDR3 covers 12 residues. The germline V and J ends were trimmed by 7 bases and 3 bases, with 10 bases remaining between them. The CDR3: CASGGPNQPQHF. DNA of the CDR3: TGTGCCTCCGGCGGCCCCAATCAGCCCCAGCATTTT.

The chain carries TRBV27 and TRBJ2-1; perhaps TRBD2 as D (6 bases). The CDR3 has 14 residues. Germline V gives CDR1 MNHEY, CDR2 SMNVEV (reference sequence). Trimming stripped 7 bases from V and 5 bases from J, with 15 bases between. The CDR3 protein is CASNGGIADNEQFF. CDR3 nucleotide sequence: TGTGCCAGCAATGGGGGTATAGCGGACAATGAGCAGTTCTTC.

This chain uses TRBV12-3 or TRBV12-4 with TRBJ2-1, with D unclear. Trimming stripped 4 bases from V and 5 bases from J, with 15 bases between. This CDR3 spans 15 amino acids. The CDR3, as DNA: TGTGCCAGCAGTTCCTCCACACGAAAAAACAATGAGCAGTTCTTC. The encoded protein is CASSSSTRKNNEQFF.

CDR3 sequence: CSASEIGTGVLVEQYF. The CDR3 bases are TGCAGTGCTAGCGAGATCGGGACAGGGGTTCTAGTCGAGCAGTACTTC. The rearrangement joins TRBV20-1 to TRBJ2-7; 10 bases line up with TRBD1. V shed 3 bases, J shed 6 bases, and the junction held 14 bases outside the gene matches. The CDR3 has 16 amino acids. Germline CDR1 DFQATT, CDR2 SNEGSKA (reference sequence).

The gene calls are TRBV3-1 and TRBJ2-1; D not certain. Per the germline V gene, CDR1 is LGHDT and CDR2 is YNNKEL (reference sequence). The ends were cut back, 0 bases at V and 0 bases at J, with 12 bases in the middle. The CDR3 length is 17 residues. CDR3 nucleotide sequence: TGTGCCAGCAGCCAAGACCAGCCGCCCGGCTCCTACAATGAGCAGTTCTTC. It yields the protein CASSQDQPPGSYNEQFF.

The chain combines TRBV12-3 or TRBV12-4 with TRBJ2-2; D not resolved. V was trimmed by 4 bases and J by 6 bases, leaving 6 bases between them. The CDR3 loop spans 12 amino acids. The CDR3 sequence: CASSYIPGELFF. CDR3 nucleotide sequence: TGTGCCAGCAGTTATATCCCCGGGGAGCTGTTTTTT.

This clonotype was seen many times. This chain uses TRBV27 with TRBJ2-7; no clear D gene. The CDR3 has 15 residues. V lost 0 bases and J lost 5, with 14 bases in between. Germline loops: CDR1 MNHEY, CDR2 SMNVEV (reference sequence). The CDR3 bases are TGTGCCAGCAGTTTATCGACTGGTCGGGTCCACGAGCAGTACTTC. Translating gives CASSLSTGRVHEQYF.

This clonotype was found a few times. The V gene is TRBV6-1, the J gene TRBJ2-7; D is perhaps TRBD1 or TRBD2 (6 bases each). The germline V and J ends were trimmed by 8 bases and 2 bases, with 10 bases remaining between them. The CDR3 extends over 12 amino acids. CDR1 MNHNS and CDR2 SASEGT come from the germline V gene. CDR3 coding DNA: TGTGCCAGCCCGAGGGGGGCCTACGAGCAGTACTTC. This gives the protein CASPRGAYEQYF.

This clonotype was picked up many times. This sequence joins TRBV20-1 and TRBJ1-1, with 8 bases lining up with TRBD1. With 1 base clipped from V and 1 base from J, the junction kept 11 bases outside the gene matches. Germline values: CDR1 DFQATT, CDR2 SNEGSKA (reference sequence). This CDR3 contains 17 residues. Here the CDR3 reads CSARAVAGGARNTEAFF. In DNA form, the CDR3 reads TGCAGTGCTAGAGCGGTCGCAGGGGGCGCTAGGAACACTGAAGCTTTCTTT.

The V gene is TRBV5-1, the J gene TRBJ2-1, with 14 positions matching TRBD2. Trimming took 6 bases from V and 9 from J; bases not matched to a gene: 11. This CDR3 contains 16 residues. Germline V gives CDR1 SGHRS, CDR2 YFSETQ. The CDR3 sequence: CASTQSGLAGGSEQFF. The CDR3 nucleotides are TGCGCCAGCACTCAGAGTGGACTAGCGGGAGGAAGTGAGCAGTTCTTC.

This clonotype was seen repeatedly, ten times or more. CDR3: CASSSKEGETQYF. The CDR3 DNA follows: TGTGCCAGCAGTTCTAAGGAGGGAGAGACCCAGTACTTC. The chain joins TRBV28 to TRBJ2-5; tentative D call: TRBD2 (6 bases). In germline, CDR1 is MDHEN, CDR2 SYDVKM. CDR3 length: 13 residues. Trimming removed 4 bases from V and 4 bases from J, with 10 bases in between.

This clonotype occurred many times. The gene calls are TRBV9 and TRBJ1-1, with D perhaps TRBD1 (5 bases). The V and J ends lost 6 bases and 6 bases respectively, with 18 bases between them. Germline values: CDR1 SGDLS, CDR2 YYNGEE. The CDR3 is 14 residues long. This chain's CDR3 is CASTPGGFQAEAFF. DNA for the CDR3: TGTGCCAGCACCCCCGGGGGGTTCCAAGCTGAAGCTTTCTTT.

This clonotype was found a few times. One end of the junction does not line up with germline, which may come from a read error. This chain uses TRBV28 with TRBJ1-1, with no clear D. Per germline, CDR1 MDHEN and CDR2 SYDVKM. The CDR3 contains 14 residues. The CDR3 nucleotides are TGTGCCAGCAGTTTAATCAACCTCCGGGGTGGTGCTCTCTTT. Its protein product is CASSLINLRGGALF.

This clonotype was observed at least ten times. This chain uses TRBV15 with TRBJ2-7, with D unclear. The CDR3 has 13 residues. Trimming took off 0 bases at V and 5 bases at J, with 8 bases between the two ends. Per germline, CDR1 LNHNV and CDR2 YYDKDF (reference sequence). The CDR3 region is CATSRDLADEQYF. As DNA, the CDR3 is TGTGCCACCAGCAGAGATCTGGCGGACGAGCAGTACTTC. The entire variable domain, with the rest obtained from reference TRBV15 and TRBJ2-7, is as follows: DAMVIQNPRYQVTQFGKPVTLSCSQTLNHNVMYWYQQKSSQAPKLLFHYYDKDFNNEADTPDNFQSRRPNTSFCFLDIRSPGLGDTAMYLCATSRDLADEQYFGPGTRLTVT.

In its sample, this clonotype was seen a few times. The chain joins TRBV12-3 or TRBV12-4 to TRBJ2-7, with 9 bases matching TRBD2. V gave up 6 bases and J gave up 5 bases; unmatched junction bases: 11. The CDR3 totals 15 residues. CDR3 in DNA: TGTGCCAGCAGCCCCGCCGGGACTAGCTTCGACGAGCAGTACTTC. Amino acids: CASSPAGTSFDEQYF.

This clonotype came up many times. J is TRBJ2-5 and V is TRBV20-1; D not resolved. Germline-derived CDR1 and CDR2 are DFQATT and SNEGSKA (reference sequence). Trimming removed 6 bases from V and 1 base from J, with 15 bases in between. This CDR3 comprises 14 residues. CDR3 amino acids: CSAGLDLTQETQYF. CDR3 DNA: TGCAGTGCCGGATTGGACCTGACCCAAGAGACCCAGTACTTC.

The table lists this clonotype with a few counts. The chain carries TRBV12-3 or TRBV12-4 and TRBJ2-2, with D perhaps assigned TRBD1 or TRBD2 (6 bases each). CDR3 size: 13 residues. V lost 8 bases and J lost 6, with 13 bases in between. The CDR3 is CASQGGGSGELFF. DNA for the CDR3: TGTGCCAGCCAAGGAGGGGGATCCGGGGAGCTGTTTTTT.

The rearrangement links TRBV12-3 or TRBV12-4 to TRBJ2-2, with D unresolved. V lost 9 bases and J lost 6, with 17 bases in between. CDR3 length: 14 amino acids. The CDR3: CASLPPRGSGELFF. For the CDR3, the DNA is TGTGCCAGTTTGCCCCCTCGAGGTTCCGGGGAGCTGTTTTTT.

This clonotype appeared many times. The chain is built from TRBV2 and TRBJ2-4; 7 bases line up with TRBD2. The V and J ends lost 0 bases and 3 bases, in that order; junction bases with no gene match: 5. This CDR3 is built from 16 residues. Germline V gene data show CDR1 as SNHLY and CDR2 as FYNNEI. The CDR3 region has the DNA TGTGCCAGCAGTGAAGCGGGAGGGCCGTACAAAAACATTCAGTACTTC. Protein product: CASSEAGGPYKNIQYF.

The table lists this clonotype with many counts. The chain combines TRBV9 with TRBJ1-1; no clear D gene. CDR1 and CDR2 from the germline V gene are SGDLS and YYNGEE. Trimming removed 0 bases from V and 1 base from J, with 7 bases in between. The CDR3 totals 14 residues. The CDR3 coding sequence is TGTGCCAGCAGCGTAGCATGGCAGAACACTGAAGCTTTCTTT. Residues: CASSVAWQNTEAFF.

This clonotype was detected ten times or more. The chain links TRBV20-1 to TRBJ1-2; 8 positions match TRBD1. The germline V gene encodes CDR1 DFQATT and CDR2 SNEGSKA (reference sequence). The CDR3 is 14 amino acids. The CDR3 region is CSLDRDRRIYGYTF. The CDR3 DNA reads TGCAGCCTGGACCGGGACAGGAGGATCTATGGCTACACCTTC.

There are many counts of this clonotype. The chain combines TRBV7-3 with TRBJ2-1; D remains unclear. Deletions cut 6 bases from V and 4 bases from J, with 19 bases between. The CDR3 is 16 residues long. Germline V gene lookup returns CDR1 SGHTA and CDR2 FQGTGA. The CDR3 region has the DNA TGTGCCAGCAGGTACTCCGGAACTCTCATATACAATGAGCAGTTCTTC. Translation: CASRYSGTLIYNEQFF. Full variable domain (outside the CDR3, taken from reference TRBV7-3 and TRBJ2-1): GAGVSQTPSNKVTEKGKYVELRCDPISGHTALYWYRQSLGQGPEFLIYFQGTGAADDSGLPNDRFFAVRPEGSVSTLKIQRTERGDSAVYLCASRYSGTLIYNEQFFGPGTRLTVL.

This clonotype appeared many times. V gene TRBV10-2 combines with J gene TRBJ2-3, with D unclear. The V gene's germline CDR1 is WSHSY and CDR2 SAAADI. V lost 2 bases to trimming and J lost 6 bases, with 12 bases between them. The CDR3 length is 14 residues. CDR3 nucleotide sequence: TGCGCCAGCAGTGAGCTTTCAGCTGGGGATACGCAGTATTTT. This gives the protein CASSELSAGDTQYF.

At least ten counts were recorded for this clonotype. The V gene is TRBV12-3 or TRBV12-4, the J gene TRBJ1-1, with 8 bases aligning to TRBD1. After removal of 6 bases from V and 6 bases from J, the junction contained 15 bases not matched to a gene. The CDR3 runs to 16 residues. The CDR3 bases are TGTGCCAGCAGCCTCGGACAGGGACGAACGGGGCCTGAAGCTTTCTTT. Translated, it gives CASSLGQGRTGPEAFF.

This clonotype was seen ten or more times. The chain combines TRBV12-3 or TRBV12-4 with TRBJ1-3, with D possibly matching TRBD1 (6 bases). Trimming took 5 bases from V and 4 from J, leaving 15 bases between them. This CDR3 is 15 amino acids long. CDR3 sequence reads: CASSPRGPLGNTIYF. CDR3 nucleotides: TGTGCCAGCAGTCCTCGGGGGCCTCTAGGAAACACCATATATTTT.

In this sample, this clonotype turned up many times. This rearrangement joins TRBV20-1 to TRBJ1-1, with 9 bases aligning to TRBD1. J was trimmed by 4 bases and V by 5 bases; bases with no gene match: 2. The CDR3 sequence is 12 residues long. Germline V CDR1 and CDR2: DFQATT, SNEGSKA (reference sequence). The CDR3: CSASTGGTEAFF. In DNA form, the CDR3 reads TGCAGTGCTTCGACAGGGGGCACTGAAGCTTTCTTT.

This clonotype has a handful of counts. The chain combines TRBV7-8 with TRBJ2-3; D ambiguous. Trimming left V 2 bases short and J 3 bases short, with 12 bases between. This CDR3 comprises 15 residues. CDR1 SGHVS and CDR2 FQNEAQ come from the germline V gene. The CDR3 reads CASSLFAQRTDTQYF. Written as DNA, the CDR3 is TGTGCCAGCAGCTTATTTGCCCAAAGGACAGATACGCAGTATTTT.

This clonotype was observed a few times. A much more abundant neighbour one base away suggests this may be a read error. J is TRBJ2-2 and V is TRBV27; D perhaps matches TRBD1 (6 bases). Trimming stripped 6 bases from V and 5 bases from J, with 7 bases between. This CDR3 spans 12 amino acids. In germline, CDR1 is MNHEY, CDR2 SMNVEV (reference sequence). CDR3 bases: TGTGCCAGCAGGACAGGAACCGGGGAGCTGTTTTTT. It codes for CASRTGTGELFF.